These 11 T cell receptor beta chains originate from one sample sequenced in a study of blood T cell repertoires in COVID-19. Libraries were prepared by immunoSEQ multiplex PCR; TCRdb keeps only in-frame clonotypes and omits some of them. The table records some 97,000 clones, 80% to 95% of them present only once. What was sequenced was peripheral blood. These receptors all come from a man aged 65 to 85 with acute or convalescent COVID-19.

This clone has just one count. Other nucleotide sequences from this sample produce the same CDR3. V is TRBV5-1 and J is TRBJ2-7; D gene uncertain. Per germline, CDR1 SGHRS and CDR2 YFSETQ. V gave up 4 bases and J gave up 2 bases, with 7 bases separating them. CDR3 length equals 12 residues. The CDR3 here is CASSLPAYEQYF. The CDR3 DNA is TGCGCCAGCAGCCTGCCGGCCTACGAGCAGTACTTC.

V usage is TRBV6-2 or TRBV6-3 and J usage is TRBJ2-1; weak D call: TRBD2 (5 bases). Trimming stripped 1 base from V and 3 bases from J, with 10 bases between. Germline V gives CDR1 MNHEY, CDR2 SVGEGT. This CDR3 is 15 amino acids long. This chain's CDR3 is CASSYWRAGYNEQFF. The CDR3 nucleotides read TGTGCCAGCAGTTACTGGCGGGCGGGCTACAATGAGCAGTTCTTC.

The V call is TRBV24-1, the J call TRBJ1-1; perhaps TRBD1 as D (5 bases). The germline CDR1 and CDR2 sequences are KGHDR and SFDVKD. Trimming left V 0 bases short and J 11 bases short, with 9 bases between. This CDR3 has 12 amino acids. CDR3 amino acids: CATSDLQGMAFF. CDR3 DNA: TGTGCCACCAGTGATTTGCAGGGTATGGCTTTCTTT.

CDR3 nucleotides: TGTGCCAGCAGCCCCGGACAGGGCCAACCTATGAACACTGAAGCTTTCTTT. Its translation is CASSPGQGQPMNTEAFF. The chain is built from TRBV7-2 and TRBJ1-1; 8 nucleotides align to TRBD1. V lost 5 bases and J lost 0; bases outside the gene matches: 11. The CDR3 contains 17 residues. CDR1 SGHTA and CDR2 FQGNSA come from the germline V gene. Full variable domain (outside the CDR3, taken from reference TRBV7-2 and TRBJ1-1): GAGVSQSPSNKVTEKGKDVELRCDPISGHTALYWYRQSLGQGLEFLIYFQGNSAPDKSGLPSDRFSAERTGGSVSTLTIQRTQQEDSAVYLCASSPGQGQPMNTEAFFGQGTRLTVV.

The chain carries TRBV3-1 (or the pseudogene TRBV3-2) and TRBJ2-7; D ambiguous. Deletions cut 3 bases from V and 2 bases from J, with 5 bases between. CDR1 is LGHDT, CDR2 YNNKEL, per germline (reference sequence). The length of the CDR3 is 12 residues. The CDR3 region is CASSQATYEQYF. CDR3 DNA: TGTGCCAGCAGCCAGGCCACCTACGAGCAGTACTTC.

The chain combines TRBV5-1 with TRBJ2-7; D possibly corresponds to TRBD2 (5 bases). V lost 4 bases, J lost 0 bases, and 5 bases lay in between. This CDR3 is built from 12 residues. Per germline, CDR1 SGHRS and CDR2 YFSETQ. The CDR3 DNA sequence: TGCGCCAGCAGCGAGGGCTCCTACGAGCAGTACTTC. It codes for CASSEGSYEQYF.

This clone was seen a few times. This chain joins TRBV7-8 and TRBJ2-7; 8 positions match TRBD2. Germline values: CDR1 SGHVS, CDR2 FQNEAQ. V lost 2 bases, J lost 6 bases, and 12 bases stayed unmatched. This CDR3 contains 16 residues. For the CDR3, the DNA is TGTGCCAGCAGCTTATATGGCGGGAGGTCCCTCGGCGAGCAGTACTTC. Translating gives CASSLYGGRSLGEQYF.

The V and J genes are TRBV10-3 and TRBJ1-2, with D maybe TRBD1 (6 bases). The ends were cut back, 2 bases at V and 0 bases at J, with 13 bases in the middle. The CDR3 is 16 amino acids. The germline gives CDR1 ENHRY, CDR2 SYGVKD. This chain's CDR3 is CAISEVDSRANYGYTF. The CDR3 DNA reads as TGTGCCATCAGTGAGGTGGACAGTAGAGCTAACTATGGCTACACCTTC.

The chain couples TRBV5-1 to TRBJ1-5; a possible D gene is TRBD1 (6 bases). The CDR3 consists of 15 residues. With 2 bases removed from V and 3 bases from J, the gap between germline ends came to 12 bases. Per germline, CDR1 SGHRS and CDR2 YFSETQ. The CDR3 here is CASSLGGNVNQPQHF. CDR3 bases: TGCGCCAGCAGCTTAGGGGGTAATGTCAATCAGCCCCAGCATTTT. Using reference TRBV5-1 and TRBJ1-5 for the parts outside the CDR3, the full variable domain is KAGVTQTPRYLIKTRGQQVTLSCSPISGHRSVSWYQQTPGQGLQFLFEYFSETQRNKGNFPGRFSGRQFSNSRSEMNVSTLELGDSALYLCASSLGGNVNQPQHFGDGTRLSIL.

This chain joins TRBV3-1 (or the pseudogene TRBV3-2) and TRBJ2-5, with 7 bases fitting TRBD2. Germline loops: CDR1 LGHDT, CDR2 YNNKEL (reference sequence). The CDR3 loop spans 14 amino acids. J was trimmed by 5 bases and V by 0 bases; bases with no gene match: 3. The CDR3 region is CASSQEGGLETQYF. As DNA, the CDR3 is TGTGCCAGCAGCCAAGAGGGGGGGTTGGAGACCCAGTACTTC.

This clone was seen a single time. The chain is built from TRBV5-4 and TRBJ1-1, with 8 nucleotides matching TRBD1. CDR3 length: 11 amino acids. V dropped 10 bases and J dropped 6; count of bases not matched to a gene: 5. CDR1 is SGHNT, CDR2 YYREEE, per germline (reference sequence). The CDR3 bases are TGTGCCGGAATACAGGGGGCTGAAGCTTTCTTT. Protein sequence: CAGIQGAEAFF. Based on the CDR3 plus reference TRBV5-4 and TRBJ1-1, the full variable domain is ETGVTQSPTHLIKTRGQQVTLRCSSQSGHNTVSWYQQALGQGPQFIFQYYREEENGRGNFPPRFSGLQFPNYSSELNVNALELDDSALYLCAGIQGAEAFFGQGTRLTVV.